These 14 T cell receptor beta chains share one sample of origin, sequenced in a study of post-analysis software for immune sequencing data. General observations from the study: When patients were compared with controls, about five TRBV segments were more frequent, TRBV5-6, TRBV5-1 and TRBV20-1 among them.

Libraries were made from TCR beta cDNA, and they carried unique molecular identifiers. TCRdb analysed the PCR reads with MiXCR anew, one entry per CDR3 protein. The profile covers hundreds of thousands of distinct CDR3 sequences, with approximately 50% appearing a single time and around 4.5% taken by the ten largest. These TCRs' antigens remain unknown. The specimen sequenced was blood. The source of these receptors is a girl aged 10-17 years with multiple sclerosis.

In its sample, this clonotype was seen once. The chain couples TRBV29-1 to TRBJ1-2; tentative D call: TRBD1 (6 bases). The V gene lost 4 bases and the J gene lost 3 bases, with 15 bases spanning the gap. The germline gives CDR1 SQVTM, CDR2 ANQGSEA. This CDR3 region has 14 residues. The CDR3 DNA sequence: TGCAGCGTTGGTTCAGGGGTTAGGTACTATGGCTACACCTTC. It codes for CSVGSGVRYYGYTF.

There are a few counts of this clonotype. CDR3 coding DNA: TGTGCCAGCAGCCCTTCGGTCATTCCTCAGCCCCAGCATTTT. The encoded protein is CASSPSVIPQPQHF. The chain carries TRBV12-3 or TRBV12-4 and TRBJ1-5, with D unclear. The ends were cut back, 6 bases at V and 6 bases at J, with 15 bases in the middle. The CDR3 sequence is 14 residues long.

The chain recombines TRBV29-1 with TRBJ1-2, with TRBD1 as a possible D gene (5 bases). The CDR3 has 12 amino acids. The V end lost 3 bases, the J end lost 6 bases, and 11 bases lay between the germline ends. Germline assignment: CDR1 SQVTM and CDR2 ANQGSEA. CDR3 DNA sequence: TGCAGCGTTGACGTTTTGGGGGATGGCTACACCTTC. This codes for CSVDVLGDGYTF.

The chain couples TRBV7-9 to TRBJ1-2, with D unresolved. CDR3 length equals 14 residues. Germline-derived CDR1 and CDR2 are SEHNR and FQNEAQ (reference sequence). The V end lost 4 bases, the J end lost 7 bases, and 16 bases lay between the germline ends. In DNA, the CDR3 is TGTGCCAGCAGCTCAGAGGGTATCGGGCTTGGCTACACCTTC. Its translation: CASSSEGIGLGYTF.

This chain joins TRBV20-1 and TRBJ1-5; D not certain. Between the trimmed V and J ends, which lost 6 bases and 4 bases, there was a span of 13 bases. Germline lookup yields CDR1 DFQATT and CDR2 SNEGSKA (reference sequence). CDR3 length: 13 residues. For the CDR3, the DNA is TGCAGTGCCAATATAAATGAAAATCAGCCCCAGCATTTT. Its translation is CSANINENQPQHF.

The chain joins TRBV6-5 to TRBJ2-4; 9 bases are shared with TRBD1. Matching the DNA end better, TRBJ2-7 makes the J call doubtful. This CDR3 contains 15 residues. The V gene's germline CDR1 is MNHEY and CDR2 SVGAGI. CDR3 DNA sequence: TGTGCCAGCAGCCCTCGGGACAGGGCGTTTTACGAGCAGTACTTC. Its translation: CASSPRDRAFYEQYF.

The V and J genes are TRBV5-1 and TRBJ1-5; a possible D gene is TRBD1 (6 bases). The germline V and J ends were trimmed by 0 bases and 1 base, with 8 bases remaining between them. Germline assignment: CDR1 SGHRS and CDR2 YFSETQ. The CDR3 extends over 15 amino acids. Here the CDR3 reads CASSLDGGSNQPQHF. CDR3 in DNA: TGCGCCAGCAGCTTGGACGGGGGCAGCAATCAGCCCCAGCATTTT.

This chain links TRBV9 with TRBJ2-7; possible D gene TRBD2, 7 bases. V lost 4 bases and J lost 5, with 19 bases in between. The CDR3 totals 15 residues. CDR1 SGDLS and CDR2 YYNGEE come from the germline V gene. The CDR3 spells CASSLRGEGVDEQYF. CDR3 DNA: TGTGCCAGCAGCTTGAGAGGGGAGGGGGTTGACGAGCAGTACTTC.

There are a few counts of this clonotype. The gene calls are TRBV3-1 and TRBJ2-7, with 7 nucleotides matching TRBD1. V lost 4 bases to trimming and J lost 4 bases; unmatched junction nucleotides: 13. From germline, CDR1 is LGHDT and CDR2 YNNKEL (reference sequence). This CDR3 comprises 16 residues. The CDR3 here is CASSRIGDSAPYEQYF. CDR3 bases: TGTGCCAGCAGCCGGATCGGGGACAGCGCACCTTACGAGCAGTACTTC.

The chain has TRBV10-3 and TRBJ1-4; 8 bases align to TRBD1. The CDR3 runs 13 residues. The junction had 5 bases not matched to a gene; V was cut back by 8 bases and J by 6 bases. CDR1 and CDR2 (germline): ENHRY, SYGVKD. The CDR3: CAIGQGGDEKLFF. CDR3 sequence (DNA): TGTGCCATCGGACAGGGAGGAGATGAAAAACTGTTTTTT.

This clonotype was recorded many times. This chain connects TRBV6-6 to TRBJ1-2; D unclear. V lost 4 bases, J lost 5 bases, and 8 bases lay in between. Germline CDR1 MNHNY, CDR2 SVGAGI (reference sequence). The length of the CDR3 is 12 residues. DNA for the CDR3: TGTGCCAGCAGTTCCAACAGTTATGGCTACACCTTC. It codes for CASSSNSYGYTF.

The J gene is TRBJ2-1, the V gene TRBV27, with 13 bases fitting TRBD2. Germline CDR1 is MNHEY and CDR2 is SMNVEV (reference sequence). There are 15 residues in the CDR3. The trim removed 7 bases at V and 5 bases at J, leaving 5 bases unmatched. The CDR3 DNA follows: TGTGCCAGCACGGTCGGGACTAGCGGGAACAATGAGCAGTTCTTC. Its protein is CASTVGTSGNNEQFF.

The rearrangement links TRBV27 to TRBJ2-1; 12 bases fit TRBD2. V shed 6 bases and J 2 bases; nucleotides not matched to a gene: 14. This CDR3 has 19 amino acids. Germline CDR1 and CDR2: MNHEY and SMNVEV (reference sequence). The CDR3 region has the DNA TGTGCCAGCAGGGGGGGACTAGCGGGCCGGTTATGGACCTACAATGAGCAGTTCTTC. Its translation is CASRGGLAGRLWTYNEQFF.

This sequence joins TRBV29-1 and TRBJ1-1; D might be TRBD1 (5 bases). Germline V CDR1 and CDR2: SQVTM, ANQGSEA. This CDR3 contains 13 residues. V gave up 7 bases and J gave up 0 bases, with 12 bases separating them. The CDR3 DNA reads as TGCAGCGCCGCTGCAGGGTTGAACACTGAAGCTTTCTTT. It translates to CSAAAGLNTEAFF.